Listed below are T cell receptor beta chains from one sample, sequenced in a study of T cells in Graves' hyperthyroidism and ophthalmopathy. Via MiXCR, TCRdb re-called the multiplex PCR reads, giving one row per CDR3 protein. In the table there are fewer than 350,000 distinct CDR3 sequences, 10% to 15% of which are singletons. The sequenced sample consisted of blood. The receptors originated from a woman aged 25 to 39 with Graves' hyperthyroidism that later progressed to Graves' ophthalmopathy. CDR3s include the opening cysteine and the closing phenylalanine or tryptophan. Each record gives: CDR3 length, J gene, D gene, clone size, V gene, CDR3 DNA, CDR3 protein. A D gene is named only where the DNA matches it firmly. The size of a clone is reported for some rows only, either as once, few or many, or as a class for expanded clones.

>16|TRBJ1-2|.|many|TRBV7-3
TGTGCCAGCAGCTTACAGGGGCGAATTATCCACTATGGCTACACCTTC
CASSLQGRIIHYGYTF
>14|TRBJ2-5|.|many|TRBV7-9
TGTGCCAGCAGCTTAGCGTGGGACAAAGAGACCCAGTACTTC
CASSLAWDKETQYF
>17|TRBJ2-5|.|many|TRBV7-8
TGTGCCAGCAGCTCCGAGGTGAGATTGCCGTACCAAGAGACCCAGTACTTC
CASSSEVRLPYQETQYF
>13|TRBJ1-4|.|many|TRBV7-2
TGTGCCAGCAGTTCGGGGACTGAGGAAAAACTGTTTTTT
CASSSGTEEKLFF
>18|TRBJ2-1|TRBD2|many|TRBV4-3
TGCGCCAGCAGCCAACTCACCCCTTTAGCGGGAGGGAGCAATGAGCAGTTCTTC
CASSQLTPLAGGSNEQFF
>13|TRBJ1-1|.|many|TRBV7-9
TGTGCCAGCAGCTTGGGGGGGTCCCCTGAAGCTTTCTTT
CASSLGGSPEAFF
>13|TRBJ2-3|.|.|TRBV5-1
TGCGCCAGCAGCTTGCCCCGCGCAGATACGCAGTATTTT
CASSLPRADTQYF
>15|TRBJ2-1|.|many|TRBV2
TGTGCCAGCAGTGAAGACAGGAGCTCCTACAATGAGCAGTTCTTC
CASSEDRSSYNEQFF
>12|TRBJ2-5|.|many|TRBV5-1
TGCGCCAGCAGCTTGGAGGGGGAGACCCAGTACTTC
CASSLEGETQYF
>15|TRBJ2-3|.|many|TRBV20-1
TGCAGTGCTAGAGTGTTGCAGACTATCACAGATACGCAGTATTTT
CSARVLQTITDTQYF
>14|TRBJ1-6|.|many|TRBV27
TGTGCCAGCAGTTTCCTCATCGATAATTCACCCCTCCACTTT
CASSFLIDNSPLHF
>11|TRBJ1-1|.|many|TRBV30
TGTGCCTGGATTCAATGGAATGAAGCTTTCTTT
CAWIQWNEAFF
>12|TRBJ2-3|.|many|TRBV28
TGTGCCAGCAGTTTTATGACAGATACGCAGTATTTT
CASSFMTDTQYF
>15|TRBJ2-7|.|many|TRBV6-2/TRBV6-3
TGTGCCAGCACCGGATCGGACAGCCTTTCCTACGAGCAGTACTTC
CASTGSDSLSYEQYF
>12|TRBJ2-3|.|many|TRBV29-1
TGCAGCGCCTGGACAGTCGCAGATACGCAGTATTTT
CSAWTVADTQYF
>13|TRBJ1-6|.|many|TRBV6-1
TGTGCCACTTCGCAGGGACTTAGGTCACCCCTCCACTTT
CATSQGLRSPLHF
>15|TRBJ2-5|TRBD2|.|TRBV5-1
TGCGCCAGCAGCGCCGGACTAGCGGGAGGAGAGACCCAGTACTTC
CASSAGLAGGETQYF
>15|TRBJ2-7|.|many|TRBV12-3/TRBV12-4
TGTGCCAGCAGTTTAGGGACATACAGTTTATACGAGCAGTACTTC
CASSLGTYSLYEQYF
>12|TRBJ2-5|TRBD2|.|TRBV15
TGTGCCACCAGCAGAGATGAGGGAGGGAAGTACTTC
CATSRDEGGKYF
>14|TRBJ2-3|.|.|TRBV5-4
TGTGCCAGCAGCTTGATAGCGGACACAGATACGCAGTATTTT
CASSLIADTDTQYF
>14|TRBJ1-5|.|many|TRBV30
TGTGCCTGGACCACCAGGGGAACCGATCAGCCCCAGCATTTT
CAWTTRGTDQPQHF
>14|TRBJ2-7|TRBD2|many|TRBV29-1
TGCAGCGTGACCCGTCCGAGCGGGAGCTACGAGCAGTACTTC
CSVTRPSGSYEQYF
>15|TRBJ1-1|.|many|TRBV28
TGTGCCAGCAGTTTATGCCCAGGGTGTTACACTGAAGCTTTCTTT
CASSLCPGCYTEAFF
>12|TRBJ2-5|.|many|TRBV12-3/TRBV12-4
TGTGCCAGCACCTCGGGGCAAGAGACCCAGTACTTC
CASTSGQETQYF
>14|TRBJ2-1|TRBD2|many|TRBV5-1
TGCGCCAGCAGCAAGGGAGGGACTGGCAATGAGCAGTTCTTC
CASSKGGTGNEQFF
>13|TRBJ2-7|TRBD2|many|TRBV30
TGTGCCGCTCGGGGGGATCCCTCCTACGAGCAGTACTTC
CAARGDPSYEQYF
>13|TRBJ2-7|.|many|TRBV6-1
TGTGCCAGCGGAAAGGGGACCGCCGTCGAGCAGTACTTC
CASGKGTAVEQYF
>15|TRBJ1-5|.|many|TRBV7-2
TGTGCCAGCAGCTACACAGGGTCGGCCAATCAGCCCCAGCATTTT
CASSYTGSANQPQHF
>12|TRBJ1-2|.|many|TRBV29-1
TGCAGCGTTGATACAGTAAACTATGGCTACACCTTC
CSVDTVNYGYTF
>15|TRBJ2-7|.|many|TRBV4-3
TGCGCCAGCAGCCAAGACCAGGAAGGCCCCTACGAGCAGTACTTC
CASSQDQEGPYEQYF
>16|TRBJ2-7|.|few|TRBV4-1
TGCGCCAGCAGCCAGGAAGCTAGCAGAGCTACTCTCGAGCAGTACTTC
CASSQEASRATLEQYF
>15|TRBJ2-3|TRBD2|many|TRBV20-1
TGCAGTGCCCTTCTAGCGGGGACTAGCACAGATACGCAGTATTTT
CSALLAGTSTDTQYF
>13|TRBJ1-1|.|many|TRBV7-2
TGTGCCAGCAGCCTCTTGGGAGGGTCCGAAGCTTTCTTT
CASSLLGGSEAFF
>15|TRBJ1-1|TRBD1|many|TRBV12-3/TRBV12-4
TGTGCCAGCAGTCCCGGACAGGGGAGGGCCACTGAAGCTTTCTTT
CASSPGQGRATEAFF
>15|TRBJ2-5|TRBD2|many|TRBV5-6
TGTGCCAGCAGGCAAACTAGCGGGCCTCAAGAGACCCAGTACTTC
CASRQTSGPQETQYF
>14|TRBJ1-4|TRBD1|.|TRBV2
TGTGCCAGCAGTGCTGAGACAGGGGGTGAAAAACTGTTTTTT
CASSAETGGEKLFF
>14|TRBJ2-1|.|few|TRBV15
TGTGCCACCTCAAGGAGGGACTCCTACAATGAGCAGTTCTTC
CATSRRDSYNEQFF
>13|TRBJ1-2|.|few|TRBV20-1
TGCAGTGCCTACCCCGGGGGGCTTTTTGGTAACACCTTC
CSAYPGGLFGNTF
>14|TRBJ1-1|.|many|TRBV27
TGTGCCAGCAGTTTATCTGGAGGGTGGACTGAAGCTTTCTTT
CASSLSGGWTEAFF
>14|TRBJ1-6|.|many|TRBV7-8
TGTGCCAGCAGCTTAGCGGACCTGGCTTCACCCCTCCACTTT
CASSLADLASPLHF